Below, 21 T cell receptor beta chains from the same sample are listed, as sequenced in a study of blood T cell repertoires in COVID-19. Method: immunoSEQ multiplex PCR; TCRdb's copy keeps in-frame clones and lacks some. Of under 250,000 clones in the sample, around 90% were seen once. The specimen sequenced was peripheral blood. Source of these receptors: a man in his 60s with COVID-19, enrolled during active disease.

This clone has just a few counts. Written as DNA, the CDR3 is TGTGCCAGCAGTCCCGCCTTTATGAGCGGGAGAAATGAGCAGTTCTTC. It codes for CASSPAFMSGRNEQFF. The rearrangement uses TRBV28 and TRBJ2-1, with 8 bases that match TRBD2. Germline lookup yields CDR1 MDHEN and CDR2 SYDVKM. The CDR3 length is 16 residues. The V segment lost 5 bases and the J segment 7 bases; nucleotides outside the gene matches: 13.

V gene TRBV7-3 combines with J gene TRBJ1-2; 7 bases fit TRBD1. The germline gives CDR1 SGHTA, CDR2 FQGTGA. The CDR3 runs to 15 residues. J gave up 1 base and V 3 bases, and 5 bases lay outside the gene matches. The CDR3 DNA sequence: TGTGCCAGCAGCTTCTCCGGGACAGATAACTATGGCTACACCTTC. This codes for CASSFSGTDNYGYTF. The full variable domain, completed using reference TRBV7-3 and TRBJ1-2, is GAGVSQTPSNKVTEKGKYVELRCDPISGHTALYWYRQSLGQGPEFLIYFQGTGAADDSGLPNDRFFAVRPEGSVSTLKIQRTERGDSAVYLCASSFSGTDNYGYTFGSGTRLTVV.

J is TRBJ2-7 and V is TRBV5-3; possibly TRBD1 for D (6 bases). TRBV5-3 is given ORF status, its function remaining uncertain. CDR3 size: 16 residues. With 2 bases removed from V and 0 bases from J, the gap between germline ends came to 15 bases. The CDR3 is CARSFSGAPSSYEQYF. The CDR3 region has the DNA TGTGCCAGAAGCTTTTCAGGGGCCCCTTCCTCCTACGAGCAGTACTTC.

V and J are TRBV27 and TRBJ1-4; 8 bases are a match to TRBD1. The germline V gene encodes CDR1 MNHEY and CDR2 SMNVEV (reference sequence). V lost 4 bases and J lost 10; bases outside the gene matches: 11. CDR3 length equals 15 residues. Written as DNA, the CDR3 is TGTGCCAGCAGTTCTCAGGGGGCTAATCTCGGAAAACTGTTTTTT. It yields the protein CASSSQGANLGKLFF.

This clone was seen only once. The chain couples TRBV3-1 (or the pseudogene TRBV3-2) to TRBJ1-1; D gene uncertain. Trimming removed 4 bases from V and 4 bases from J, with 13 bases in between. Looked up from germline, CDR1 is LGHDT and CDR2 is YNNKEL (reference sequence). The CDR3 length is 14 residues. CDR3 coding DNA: TGTGCCAGCAGCCCCGGAGGCGTGGGCACTGAAGCTTTCTTT. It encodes CASSPGGVGTEAFF.

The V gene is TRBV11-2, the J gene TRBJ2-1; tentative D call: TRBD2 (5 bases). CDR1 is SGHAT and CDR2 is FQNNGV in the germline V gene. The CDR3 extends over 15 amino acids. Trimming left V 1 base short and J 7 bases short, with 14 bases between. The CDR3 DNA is TGTGCCAGCAGCTTAGCCCGACTATTTAGGAATGAGCAGTTCTTC. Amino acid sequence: CASSLARLFRNEQFF.

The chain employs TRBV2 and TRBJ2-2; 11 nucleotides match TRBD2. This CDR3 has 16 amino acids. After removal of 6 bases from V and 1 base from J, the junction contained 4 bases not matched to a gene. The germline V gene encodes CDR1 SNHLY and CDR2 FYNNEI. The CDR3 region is CASRSLAGGNTGELFF. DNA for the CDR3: TGTGCCAGCAGAAGTCTAGCGGGGGGGAACACCGGGGAGCTGTTTTTT. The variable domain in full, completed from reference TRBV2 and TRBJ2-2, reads EPEVTQTPSHQVTQMGQEVILRCVPISNHLYFYWYRQILGQKVEFLVSFYNNEISEKSEIFDDQFSVERPDGSNFTLKIRSTKLEDSAMYFCASRSLAGGNTGELFFGEGSRLTVL.

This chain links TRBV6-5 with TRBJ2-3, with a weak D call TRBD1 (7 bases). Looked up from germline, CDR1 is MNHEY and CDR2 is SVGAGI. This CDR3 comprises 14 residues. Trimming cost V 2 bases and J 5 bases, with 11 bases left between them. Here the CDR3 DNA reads TGTGCCAGCAGTTACCAGGGGGGAGTAGATACGCAGTATTTT. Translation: CASSYQGGVDTQYF.

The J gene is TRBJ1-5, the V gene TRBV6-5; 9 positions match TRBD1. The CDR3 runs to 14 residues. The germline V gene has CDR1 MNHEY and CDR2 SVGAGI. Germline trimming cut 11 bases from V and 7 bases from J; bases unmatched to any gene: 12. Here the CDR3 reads CASEHGGTGQPQHF. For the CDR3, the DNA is TGTGCCTCCGAACACGGGGGGACAGGGCAGCCCCAGCATTTT.

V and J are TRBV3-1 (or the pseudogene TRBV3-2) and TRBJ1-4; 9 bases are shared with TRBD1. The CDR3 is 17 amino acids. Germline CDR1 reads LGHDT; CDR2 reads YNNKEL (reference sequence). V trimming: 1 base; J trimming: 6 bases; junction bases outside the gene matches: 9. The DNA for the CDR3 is TGTGCCAGCAGCCAAGCTAGAACCGGGACAGGGTATGAAAAACTGTTTTTT. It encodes CASSQARTGTGYEKLFF.

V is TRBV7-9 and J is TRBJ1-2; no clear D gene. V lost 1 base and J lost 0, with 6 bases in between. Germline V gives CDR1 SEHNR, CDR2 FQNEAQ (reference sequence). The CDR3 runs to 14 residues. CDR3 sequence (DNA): TGTGCCAGCAGCTTAGACAGCTCTAACTATGGCTACACCTTC. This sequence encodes CASSLDSSNYGYTF.

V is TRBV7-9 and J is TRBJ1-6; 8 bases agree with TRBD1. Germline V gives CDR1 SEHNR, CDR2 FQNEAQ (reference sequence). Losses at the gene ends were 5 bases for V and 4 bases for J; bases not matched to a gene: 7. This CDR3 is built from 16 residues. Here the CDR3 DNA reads TGTGCCAGCAGCCCTGGGACAGGAACTTATAATTCACCCCTCCACTTT. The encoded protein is CASSPGTGTYNSPLHF. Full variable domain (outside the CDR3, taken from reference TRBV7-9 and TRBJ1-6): DTGVSQNPRHKITKRGQNVTFRCDPISEHNRLYWYRQTLGQGPEFLTYFQNEAQLEKSRLLSDRFSAERPKGSFSTLEIQRTEQGDSAMYLCASSPGTGTYNSPLHFGNGTRLTVT.

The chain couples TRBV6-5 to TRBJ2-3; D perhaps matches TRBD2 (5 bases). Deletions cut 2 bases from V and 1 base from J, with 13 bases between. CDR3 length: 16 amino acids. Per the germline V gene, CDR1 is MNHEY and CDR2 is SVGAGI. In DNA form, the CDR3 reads TGTGCCAGCAGTTACGGAGGTAGACGGGGCACAGATACGCAGTATTTT. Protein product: CASSYGGRRGTDTQYF.

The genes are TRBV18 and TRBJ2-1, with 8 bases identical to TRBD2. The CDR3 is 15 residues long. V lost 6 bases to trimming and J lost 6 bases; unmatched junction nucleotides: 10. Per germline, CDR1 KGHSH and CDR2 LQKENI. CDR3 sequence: CASSHGVAGTNEQFF. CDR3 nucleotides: TGTGCCAGCTCGCACGGGGTAGCGGGAACCAATGAGCAGTTCTTC. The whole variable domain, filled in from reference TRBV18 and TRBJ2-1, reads NAGVMQNPRHLVRRRGQEARLRCSPMKGHSHVYWYRQLPEEGLKFMVYLQKENIIDESGMPKERFSAEFPKEGPSILRIQQVVRGDSAAYFCASSHGVAGTNEQFFGPGTRLTVL.

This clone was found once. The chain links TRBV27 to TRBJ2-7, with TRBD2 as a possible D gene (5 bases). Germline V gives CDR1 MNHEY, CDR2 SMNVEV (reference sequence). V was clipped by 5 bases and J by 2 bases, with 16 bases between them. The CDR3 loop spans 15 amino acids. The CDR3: CASSGQGRVPYEQYF. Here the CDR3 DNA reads TGTGCCAGCAGTGGGCAAGGGCGGGTGCCCTACGAGCAGTACTTC.

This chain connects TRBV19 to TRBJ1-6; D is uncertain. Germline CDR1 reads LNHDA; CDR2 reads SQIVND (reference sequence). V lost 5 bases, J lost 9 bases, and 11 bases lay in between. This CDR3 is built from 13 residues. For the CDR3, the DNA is TGTGCCAGTAGTTTTCCGGGATCTTCACCCCTCCACTTT. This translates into CASSFPGSSPLHF. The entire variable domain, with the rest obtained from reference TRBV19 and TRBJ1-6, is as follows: DGGITQSPKYLFRKEGQNVTLSCEQNLNHDAMYWYRQDPGQGLRLIYYSQIVNDFQKGDIAEGYSVSREKKESFPLTVTSAQKNPTAFYLCASSFPGSSPLHFGNGTRLTVT.

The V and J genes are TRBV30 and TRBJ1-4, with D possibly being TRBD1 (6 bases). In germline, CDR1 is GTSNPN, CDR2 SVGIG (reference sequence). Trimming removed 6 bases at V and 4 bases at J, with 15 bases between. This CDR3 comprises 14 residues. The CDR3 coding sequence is TGTGCCTGCCCCCCGACAGGACTTAATGAAAAACTGTTTTTT. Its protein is CACPPTGLNEKLFF.

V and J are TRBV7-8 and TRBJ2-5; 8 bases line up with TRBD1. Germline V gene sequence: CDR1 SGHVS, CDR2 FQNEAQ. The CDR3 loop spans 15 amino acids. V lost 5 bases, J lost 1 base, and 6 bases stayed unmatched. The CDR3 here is CASSTRQGSQETQYF. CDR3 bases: TGTGCCAGCAGCACTCGACAGGGGTCCCAAGAGACCCAGTACTTC.

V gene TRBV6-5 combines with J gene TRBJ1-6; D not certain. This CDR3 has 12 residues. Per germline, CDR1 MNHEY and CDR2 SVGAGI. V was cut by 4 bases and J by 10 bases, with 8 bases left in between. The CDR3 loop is CASSSAGSPLHF. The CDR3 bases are TGTGCCAGCAGTTCGGCCGGGTCACCCCTCCACTTT.

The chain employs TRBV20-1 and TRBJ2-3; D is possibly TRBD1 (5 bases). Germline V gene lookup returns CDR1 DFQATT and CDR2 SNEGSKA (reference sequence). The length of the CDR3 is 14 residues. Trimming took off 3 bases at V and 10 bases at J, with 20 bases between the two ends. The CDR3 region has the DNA TGCAGTGCTAGTGGCCAGGGTCCTACAGGTTCGCAGTATTTT. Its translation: CSASGQGPTGSQYF.

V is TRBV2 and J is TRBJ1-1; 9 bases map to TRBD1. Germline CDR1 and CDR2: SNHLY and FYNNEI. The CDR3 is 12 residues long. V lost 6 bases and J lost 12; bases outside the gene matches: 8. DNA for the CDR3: TGTGCCAGCAGACAACAGGGGGCTAGTACTTTCTTT. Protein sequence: CASRQQGASTFF.